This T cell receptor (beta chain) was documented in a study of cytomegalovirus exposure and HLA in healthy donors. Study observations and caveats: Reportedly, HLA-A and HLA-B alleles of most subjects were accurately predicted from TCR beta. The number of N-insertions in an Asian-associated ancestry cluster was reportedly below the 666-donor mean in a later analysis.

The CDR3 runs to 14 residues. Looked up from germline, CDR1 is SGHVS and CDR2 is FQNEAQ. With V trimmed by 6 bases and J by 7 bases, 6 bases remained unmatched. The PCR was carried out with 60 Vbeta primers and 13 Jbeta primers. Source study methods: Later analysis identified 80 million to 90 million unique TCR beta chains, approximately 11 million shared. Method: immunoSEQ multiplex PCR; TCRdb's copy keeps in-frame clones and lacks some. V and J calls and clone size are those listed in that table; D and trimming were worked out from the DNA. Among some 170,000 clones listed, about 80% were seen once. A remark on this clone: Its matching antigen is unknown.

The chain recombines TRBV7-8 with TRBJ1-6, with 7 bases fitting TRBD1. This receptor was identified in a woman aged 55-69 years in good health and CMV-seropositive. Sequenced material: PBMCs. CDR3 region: CASSQDRRNSPLHF. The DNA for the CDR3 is TGTGCCAGCAGTCAGGACAGGCGGAATTCACCCCTCCACTTT.